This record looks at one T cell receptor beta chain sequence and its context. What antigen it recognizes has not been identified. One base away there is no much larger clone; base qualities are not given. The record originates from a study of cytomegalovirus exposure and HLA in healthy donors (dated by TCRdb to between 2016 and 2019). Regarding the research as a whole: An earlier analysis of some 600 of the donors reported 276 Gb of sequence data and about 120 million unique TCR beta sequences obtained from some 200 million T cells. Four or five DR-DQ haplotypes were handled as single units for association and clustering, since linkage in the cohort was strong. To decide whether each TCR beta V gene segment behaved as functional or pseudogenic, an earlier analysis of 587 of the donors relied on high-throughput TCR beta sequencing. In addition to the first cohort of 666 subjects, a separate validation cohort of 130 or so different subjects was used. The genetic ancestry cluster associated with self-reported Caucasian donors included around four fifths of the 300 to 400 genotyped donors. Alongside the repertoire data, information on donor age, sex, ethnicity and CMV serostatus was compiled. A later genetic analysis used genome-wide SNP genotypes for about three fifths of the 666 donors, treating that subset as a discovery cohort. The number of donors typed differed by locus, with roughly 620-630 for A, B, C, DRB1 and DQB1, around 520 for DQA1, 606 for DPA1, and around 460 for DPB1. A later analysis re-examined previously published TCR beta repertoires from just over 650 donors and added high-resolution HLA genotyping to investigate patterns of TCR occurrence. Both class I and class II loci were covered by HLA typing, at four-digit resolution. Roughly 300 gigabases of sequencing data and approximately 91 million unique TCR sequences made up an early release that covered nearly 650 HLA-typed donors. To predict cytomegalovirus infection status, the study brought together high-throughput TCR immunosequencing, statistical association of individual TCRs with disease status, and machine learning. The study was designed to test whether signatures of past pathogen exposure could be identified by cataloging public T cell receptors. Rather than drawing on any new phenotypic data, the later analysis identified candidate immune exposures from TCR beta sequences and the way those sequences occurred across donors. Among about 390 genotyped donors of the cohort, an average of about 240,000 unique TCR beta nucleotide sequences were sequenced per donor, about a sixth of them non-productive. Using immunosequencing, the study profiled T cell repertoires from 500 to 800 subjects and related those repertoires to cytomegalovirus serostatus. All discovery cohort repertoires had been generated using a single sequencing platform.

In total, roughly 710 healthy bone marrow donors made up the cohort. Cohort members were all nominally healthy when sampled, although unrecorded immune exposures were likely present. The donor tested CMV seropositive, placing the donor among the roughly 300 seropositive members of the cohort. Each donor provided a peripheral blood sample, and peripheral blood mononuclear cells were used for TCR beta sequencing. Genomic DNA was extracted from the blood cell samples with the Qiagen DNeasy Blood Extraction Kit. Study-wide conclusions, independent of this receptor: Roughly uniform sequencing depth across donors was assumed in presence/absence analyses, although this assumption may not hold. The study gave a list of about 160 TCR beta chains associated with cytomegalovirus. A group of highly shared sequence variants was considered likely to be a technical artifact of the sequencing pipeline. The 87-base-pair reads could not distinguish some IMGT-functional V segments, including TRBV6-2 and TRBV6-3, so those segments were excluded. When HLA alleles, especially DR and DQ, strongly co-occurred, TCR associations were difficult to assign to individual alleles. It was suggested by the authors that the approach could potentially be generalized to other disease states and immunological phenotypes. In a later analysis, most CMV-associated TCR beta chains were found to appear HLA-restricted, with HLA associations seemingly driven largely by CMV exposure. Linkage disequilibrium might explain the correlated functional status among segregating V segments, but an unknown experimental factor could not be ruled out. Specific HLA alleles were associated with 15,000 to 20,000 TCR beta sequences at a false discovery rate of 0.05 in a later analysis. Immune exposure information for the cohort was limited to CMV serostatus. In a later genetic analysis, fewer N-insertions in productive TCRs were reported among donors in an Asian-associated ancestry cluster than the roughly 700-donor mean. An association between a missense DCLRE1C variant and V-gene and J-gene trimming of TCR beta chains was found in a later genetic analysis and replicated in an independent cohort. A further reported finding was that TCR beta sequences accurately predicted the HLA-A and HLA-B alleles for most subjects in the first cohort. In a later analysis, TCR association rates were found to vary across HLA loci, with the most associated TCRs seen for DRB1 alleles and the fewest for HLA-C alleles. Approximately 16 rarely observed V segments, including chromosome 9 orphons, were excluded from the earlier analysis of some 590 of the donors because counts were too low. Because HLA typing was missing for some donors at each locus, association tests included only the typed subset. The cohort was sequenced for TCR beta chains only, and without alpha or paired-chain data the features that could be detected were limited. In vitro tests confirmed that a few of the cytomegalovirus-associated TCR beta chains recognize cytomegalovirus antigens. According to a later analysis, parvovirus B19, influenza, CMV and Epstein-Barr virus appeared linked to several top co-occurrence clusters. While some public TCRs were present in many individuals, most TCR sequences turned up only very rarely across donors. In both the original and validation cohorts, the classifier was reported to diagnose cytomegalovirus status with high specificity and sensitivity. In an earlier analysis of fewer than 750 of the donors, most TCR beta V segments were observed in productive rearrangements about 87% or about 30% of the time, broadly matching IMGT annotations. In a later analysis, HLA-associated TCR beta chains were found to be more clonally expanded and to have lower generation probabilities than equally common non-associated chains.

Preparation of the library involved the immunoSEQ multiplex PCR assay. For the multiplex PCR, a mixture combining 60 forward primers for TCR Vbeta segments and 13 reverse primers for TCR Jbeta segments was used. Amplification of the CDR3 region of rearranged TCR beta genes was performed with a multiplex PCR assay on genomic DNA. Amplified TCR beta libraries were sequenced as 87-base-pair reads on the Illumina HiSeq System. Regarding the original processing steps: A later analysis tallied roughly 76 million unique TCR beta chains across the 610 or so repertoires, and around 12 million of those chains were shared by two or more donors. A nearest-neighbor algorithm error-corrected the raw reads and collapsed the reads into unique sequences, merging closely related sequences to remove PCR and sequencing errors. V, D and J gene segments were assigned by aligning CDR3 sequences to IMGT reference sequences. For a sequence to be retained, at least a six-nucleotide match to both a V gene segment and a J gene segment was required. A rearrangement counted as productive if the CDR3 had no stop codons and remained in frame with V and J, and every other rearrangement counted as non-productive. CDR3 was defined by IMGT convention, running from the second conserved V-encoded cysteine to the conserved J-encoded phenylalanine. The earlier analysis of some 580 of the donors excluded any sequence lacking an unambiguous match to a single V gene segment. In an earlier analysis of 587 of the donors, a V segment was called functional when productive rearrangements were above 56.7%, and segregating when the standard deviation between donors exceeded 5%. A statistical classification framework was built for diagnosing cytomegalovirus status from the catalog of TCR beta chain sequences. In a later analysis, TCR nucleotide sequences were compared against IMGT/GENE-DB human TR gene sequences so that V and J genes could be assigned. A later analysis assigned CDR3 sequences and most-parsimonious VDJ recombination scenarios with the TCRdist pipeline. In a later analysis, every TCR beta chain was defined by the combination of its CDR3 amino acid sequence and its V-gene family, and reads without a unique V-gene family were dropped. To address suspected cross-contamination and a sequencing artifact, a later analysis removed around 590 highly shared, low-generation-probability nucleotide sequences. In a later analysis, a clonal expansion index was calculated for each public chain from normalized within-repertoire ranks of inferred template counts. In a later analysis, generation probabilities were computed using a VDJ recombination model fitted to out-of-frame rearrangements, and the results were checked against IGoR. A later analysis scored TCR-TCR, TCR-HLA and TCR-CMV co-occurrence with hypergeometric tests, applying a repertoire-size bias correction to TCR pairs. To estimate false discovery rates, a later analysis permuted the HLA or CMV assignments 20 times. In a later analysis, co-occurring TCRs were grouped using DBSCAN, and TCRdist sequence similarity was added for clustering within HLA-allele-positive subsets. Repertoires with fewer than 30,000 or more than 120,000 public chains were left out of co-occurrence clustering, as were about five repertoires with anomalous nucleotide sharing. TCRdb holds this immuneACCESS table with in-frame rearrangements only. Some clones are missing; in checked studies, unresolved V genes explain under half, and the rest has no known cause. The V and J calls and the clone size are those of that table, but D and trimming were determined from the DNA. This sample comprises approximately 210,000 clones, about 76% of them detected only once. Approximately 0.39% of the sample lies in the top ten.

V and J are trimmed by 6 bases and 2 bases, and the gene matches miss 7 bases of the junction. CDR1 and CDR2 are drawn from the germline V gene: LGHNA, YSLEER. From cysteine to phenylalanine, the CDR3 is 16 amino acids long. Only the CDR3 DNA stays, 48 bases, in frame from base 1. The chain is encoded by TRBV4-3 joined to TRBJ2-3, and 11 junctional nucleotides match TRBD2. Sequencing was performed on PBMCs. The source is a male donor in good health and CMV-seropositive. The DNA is TGCGCCAGCAGGGCGGTACTAGCGGGGGTCACAGATACGCAGTATTTT. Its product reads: CASRAVLAGVTDTQYF.